The 10 T cell receptor beta chains listed next were all sequenced from one sample in a study of T cell responses to AZD1222 COVID-19 vaccine. Here immunoSEQ multiplex PCR was the method, and the copy in TCRdb shows in-frame clones only, minus some. Found here are about 150,000 clones, roughly 92% of them singletons; the top ten hold under 6.5%. The sample in question was peripheral blood, obtained on day 0 of AZD1222 vaccination. The source is an adult in good health.

The V gene is TRBV5-4, the J gene TRBJ2-5, with D possibly being TRBD2 (5 bases). The CDR3 runs 16 residues. With 2 bases removed from V and 3 bases from J, the gap between germline ends came to 17 bases. The V gene's germline CDR1 is SGHNT and CDR2 YYREEE (reference sequence). In DNA form, the CDR3 reads TGTGCCAGCAGCTTAAGTTCCAGCGGAGCCGAAGAGACCCAGTACTTC. It is translated as CASSLSSSGAEETQYF.

V and J are TRBV12-3 or TRBV12-4 and TRBJ2-1; 7 nucleotides agree with TRBD1. CDR3 length equals 13 residues. Trimming cost V 6 bases and J 4 bases; bases outside gene matches: 3. Written as DNA, the CDR3 is TGTGCCAGCAGCCGGGGACAGTACAATGAGCAGTTCTTC. The encoded protein is CASSRGQYNEQFF.

The V call is TRBV30, the J call TRBJ1-2; no definite D call. CDR3 length: 13 residues. Germline assignment: CDR1 GTSNPN and CDR2 SVGIG (reference sequence). Trimming cost V 4 bases and J 0 bases, with 9 bases left between them. Here the CDR3 reads CAWKEAANYGYTF. In nucleotides, the CDR3 is TGTGCCTGGAAAGAGGCGGCTAACTATGGCTACACCTTC.

This sequence joins TRBV5-5 and TRBJ1-3, with D possibly TRBD1 on 5 matching bases. Trimming shortened V by 0 bases and J by 3 bases, and 16 bases separated the two germline ends. The CDR3 has 17 residues. In germline, CDR1 is SGHKS, CDR2 YYEKEE (reference sequence). The CDR3 coding sequence is TGTGCCAGCAGCTTGGCCGGGTGGGGGATGATTGGAAACACCATATATTTT. The encoded protein is CASSLAGWGMIGNTIYF.

The genes are TRBV5-4 and TRBJ2-7; D is perhaps TRBD1 (6 bases). The CDR3 totals 15 residues. Germline V gene sequence: CDR1 SGHNT, CDR2 YYREEE (reference sequence). V gave up 2 bases and J gave up 1 base, with 13 bases separating them. DNA for the CDR3: TGTGCCAGCAGCTTCAAACAGGGCGGGTCCTACGAGCAGTACTTC. The encoded protein is CASSFKQGGSYEQYF.

The chain employs TRBV2 and TRBJ1-6; 10 bases are shared with TRBD1. Germline V lookup: CDR1 SNHLY, CDR2 FYNNEI. The CDR3 length is 17 residues. V lost 8 bases and J lost 2; bases outside the gene matches: 9. The CDR3 loop reads CASGRDRGSTYNSPLHF. CDR3 coding DNA: TGTGCCAGCGGCCGGGACAGGGGAAGTACCTATAATTCACCCCTCCACTTT. The variable domain in full, with the rest retrieved from reference TRBV2 and TRBJ1-6, is EPEVTQTPSHQVTQMGQEVILRCVPISNHLYFYWYRQILGQKVEFLVSFYNNEISEKSEIFDDQFSVERPDGSNFTLKIRSTKLEDSAMYFCASGRDRGSTYNSPLHFGNGTRLTVT.

On this clone itself: An end of the junction does not agree with germline; a read error may underlie this. This sequence joins TRBV20-1 and TRBJ1-4; D ambiguous. CDR1 DFQATT and CDR2 SNEGSKA come from the germline V gene (reference sequence). This CDR3 has 11 residues. Here the CDR3 reads CSADDGDRRVF. In DNA, the CDR3 is TGCAGTGCGGACGACGGGGATCGTAGGGTTTTT.

The chain recombines TRBV6-6 with TRBJ1-5; 7 nucleotides match TRBD1. CDR1 and CDR2 from the germline V gene are MNHNY and SVGAGI (reference sequence). V dropped 5 bases and J dropped 6; count of bases not matched to a gene: 16. The CDR3 is 17 amino acids. CDR3 amino acids: CASSQFLGGQSAQPQHF. The CDR3 DNA reads TGTGCCAGCAGTCAATTCCTCGGGGGACAGTCCGCTCAGCCCCAGCATTTT.

This sequence joins TRBV12-3 or TRBV12-4 and TRBJ2-1, with a possible D match to TRBD2 (6 bases). The CDR3 is 12 residues long. The ends were cut back, 1 base at V and 15 bases at J, with 13 bases in the middle. The CDR3 bases are TGTGCCAGCAGTTTAGGACTAGGGAAGACGTTCTTC. This codes for CASSLGLGKTFF.

The genes are TRBV4-1 and TRBJ2-7; D might be TRBD2 (6 bases). Germline V gene data show CDR1 as MGHRA and CDR2 as YSYEKL. The ends were cut back, 1 base at V and 2 bases at J, with 15 bases in the middle. The CDR3 runs to 16 residues. CDR3 coding DNA: TGCGCCAGCAGCCAAGTTCTGGAGCGGGCGACCTACGAGCAGTACTTC. It encodes CASSQVLERATYEQYF.